What follows describes a single T cell receptor (beta chain). Recovery meant two consecutive negative NP/OP PCR tests, professional clearance, or resolved symptoms. J lost 5 bases, V lost 5 bases, and 18 bases had no gene match. The germline CDR1 and CDR2 sequences are SEHNR and FQNEAQ (reference sequence). The CDR3 contains 19 residues. Here immunoSEQ multiplex PCR was the method, and the copy in TCRdb shows in-frame clones only, minus some. Found here are about 160,000 clones, around 84% of them singletons; the top ten hold more than 5.5%. The data were taken from a study of blood T cell repertoires in COVID-19. Study summary: Samples taken during acute and convalescent COVID-19 were collected in the United States, Italy and Spain. PBMCs, B-cell-depleted T cells, or T cells were the source of the cDNA or gDNA that made up the material.

Sequenced input: PBMCs or T cells enriched from blood (not recorded which). The V and J genes are TRBV7-9 and TRBJ1-5; 10 bases fit TRBD1. The sequence was obtained from a man aged 50 to 59 who had recovered from COVID-19. The CDR3 sequence is CASSPAPGTGVGPYQPQHF. The CDR3 DNA is TGTGCCAGCAGCCCGGCCCCCGGGACAGGGGTCGGTCCCTATCAGCCCCAGCATTTT. Together with reference TRBV7-9 and TRBJ1-5, the CDR3 gives the full variable domain: DTGVSQNPRHKITKRGQNVTFRCDPISEHNRLYWYRQTLGQGPEFLTYFQNEAQLEKSRLLSDRFSAERPKGSFSTLEIQRTEQGDSAMYLCASSPAPGTGVGPYQPQHFGDGTRLSIL.